This T cell receptor (beta chain) was identified during a study of blood T cell repertoires in COVID-19. V was shortened by 5 bases and J by 8 bases, with 21 bases between the two germline ends. The CDR3 is made up of 16 amino acids. Germline V lookup: CDR1 SGHVS, CDR2 FNYEAQ. How the authors handled the data: It was from reference gene primer amplification that nucleated cell counts were estimated. Sequencing was performed with immunoSEQ multiplex PCR; in TCRdb, only in-frame clones are kept and a portion is missing. The DNA was the basis for D and trimming; V, J and clone size are from that table. The sample has approximately 240,000 clones; approximately 86% are singletons.

The clonotype comes from a woman aged 25 to 45 who had recovered from COVID-19. The sequencing sample was made of peripheral blood. The V and J genes are TRBV7-6 and TRBJ1-4; tentative D call: TRBD1 (5 bases). CDR3 protein: CASSPPRDGGGEKLFF. Written as DNA, the CDR3 is TGTGCCAGCAGCCCTCCCCGGGACGGGGGAGGGGAAAAACTGTTTTTT.